Presented here are 18 T cell receptor beta chains from one specimen sequenced in a study of T cells in Graves' hyperthyroidism and ophthalmopathy (dated by TCRdb to the late 2010s). Libraries were built with multiplex PCR. Sequencing was performed on an Illumina HiSeq 2000. The TCR beta CDR3 regions were amplified from the RNA transcripts. For the first round of RT-PCR on the TCR CDR3, the HTBI primer set was used together with the Qiagen OneStep RT-PCR kit. TCRdb trimmed the raw reads at Q25, called clones with MiXCR and kept productive beta chains. Rows with a matching CDR3 protein are joined into one entry that keeps the most common DNA and genes. This sample is represented by some 620,000 distinct CDR3 sequences; roughly 15% of them were singletons. 3.8% of the sample belongs to the ten largest clones. Sequenced input: blood. Receptor source: a woman in her twenties or thirties with Graves' hyperthyroidism.

V is TRBV7-9 and J is TRBJ1-1; TRBD1 agrees at 9 bases. This CDR3 is 16 amino acids long. Trimming removed 0 bases from V and 3 bases from J; junction bases left unmatched: 5. The germline CDR1 and CDR2 sequences are SEHNR and FQNEAQ (reference sequence). CDR3 nucleotide sequence: TGTGCCAGCAGCTTAGCGACAGGGGGGCGGGACACTGAAGCTTTCTTT. Protein: CASSLATGGRDTEAFF. The full variable domain, its missing parts supplied by reference TRBV7-9 and TRBJ1-1, is DTGVSQNPRHKITKRGQNVTFRCDPISEHNRLYWYRQTLGQGPEFLTYFQNEAQLEKSRLLSDRFSAERPKGSFSTLEIQRTEQGDSAMYLCASSLATGGRDTEAFFGQGTRLTVV.

The J gene is TRBJ2-7, the V gene TRBV18; a possible D gene is TRBD2 (6 bases). CDR1 and CDR2 from the germline V gene are KGHSH and LQKENI. The CDR3 has 15 residues. V was pared by 3 bases and J by 0 bases, with 12 bases between. The CDR3 DNA sequence: TGTGCCAGCTCACCCACAGCGGGTAACTCCTACGAGCAGTACTTC. Its translation: CASSPTAGNSYEQYF.

CDR3 nucleotides: TGCAGCGTTGAAGAGTTGCGGGTTGTCTCCCGCTACAATGAGCAGTTCTTC. Protein sequence: CSVEELRVVSRYNEQFF. V and J are TRBV29-1 and TRBJ2-1, with D maybe TRBD2 (5 bases). V lost 0 bases, J lost 3 bases, and 18 bases lay in between. This CDR3 is built from 17 residues. Germline V gene data show CDR1 as SQVTM and CDR2 as ANQGSEA.

V gene TRBV25-1 combines with J gene TRBJ1-1; 7 bases are a match to TRBD1. Germline CDR1 MGHDK, CDR2 SYGVNS. This CDR3 has 13 residues. With V trimmed by 5 bases and J by 6 bases, 6 bases remained unmatched. CDR3 in amino acids: CASSRKGGSEAFF. The CDR3 nucleotides are TGTGCCAGCAGTAGGAAAGGGGGCTCTGAAGCTTTCTTT.

Many counts were recorded for this clonotype. This chain joins TRBV19 and TRBJ1-1; no firm D call. Germline V lookup: CDR1 LNHDA, CDR2 SQIVND (reference sequence). Trimming left V 3 bases short and J 0 bases short, with 14 bases between. The CDR3 sequence is 16 residues long. For the CDR3, the DNA is TGTGCCAGTAGTATTAGAGGAGACATCATGAACACTGAAGCTTTCTTT. This translates into CASSIRGDIMNTEAFF. Full variable domain (missing parts from reference TRBV19 and TRBJ1-1): DGGITQSPKYLFRKEGQNVTLSCEQNLNHDAMYWYRQDPGQGLRLIYYSQIVNDFQKGDIAEGYSVSREKKESFPLTVTSAQKNPTAFYLCASSIRGDIMNTEAFFGQGTRLTVV.

This clonotype was recorded a few times. This chain uses TRBV6-1 with TRBJ1-1; TRBD1 is a possible D gene (5 bases). Looked up from germline, CDR1 is MNHNS and CDR2 is SASEGT. The V end was cut by 2 bases, the J end by 4 bases, with 14 bases between. CDR3 length: 15 residues. The CDR3 DNA sequence: TGTGCCAGCAGTGAATTAACAGGCTACAGCACTGAAGCTTTCTTT. Residues: CASSELTGYSTEAFF.

This clonotype has at least ten counts. The gene calls are TRBV28 and TRBJ1-2, with 8 nucleotides matching TRBD1. The CDR3 covers 12 residues. With V trimmed by 6 bases and J by 5 bases, 2 bases remained unmatched. CDR1 and CDR2 (germline): MDHEN, SYDVKM. CDR3 bases: TGTGCCAGCAGACGACAGGGGTATGGCTACACCTTC. It codes for CASRRQGYGYTF.

There are many counts of this clonotype. V gene TRBV28 combines with J gene TRBJ1-6, with a weak D call TRBD1 (5 bases). Germline V gene lookup returns CDR1 MDHEN and CDR2 SYDVKM. Trimming removed 8 bases from V and 0 bases from J, with 11 bases in between. The CDR3 totals 15 residues. The CDR3: CASLGRSSYNSPLHF. For the CDR3, the DNA is TGTGCCAGCCTGGGACGGAGCTCCTATAATTCACCCCTCCACTTT.

Here the CDR3 DNA reads TGTGCCACCAGTGATTTTAGGACATCCTACAATGAGCAGTTCTTC. Residues: CATSDFRTSYNEQFF. This chain uses TRBV24-1 with TRBJ2-1; maybe TRBD1 (5 bases). The germline CDR1 and CDR2 sequences are KGHDR and SFDVKD. This CDR3 is built from 15 residues. V was cut by 1 base and J by 1 base, with 7 bases left in between.

The J gene is TRBJ1-6, the V gene TRBV18, with D uncertain. The germline V gene has CDR1 KGHSH and CDR2 LQKENI. CDR3 length equals 14 residues. The V end was cut by 6 bases, the J end by 7 bases, with 13 bases between. CDR3 amino acids: CASSRQAENSPLHF. The CDR3 coding sequence is TGTGCCAGCTCCCGCCAGGCGGAAAATTCACCCCTCCACTTT.

The chain recombines TRBV14 with TRBJ2-3, with D possibly TRBD1 on 6 matching bases. Per the germline V gene, CDR1 is SGHDN and CDR2 is FVKESK. Trimming took off 4 bases at V and 2 bases at J, with 16 bases between the two ends. The CDR3 runs 16 residues. The CDR3 nucleotides read TGTGCCAGCAGCCCTCCAGGGGCCGACCTCACAGATACGCAGTATTTT. This codes for CASSPPGADLTDTQYF.

This clonotype showed up many times. The rearrangement links TRBV18 to TRBJ1-2, with TRBD1 matching over 9 bases. The CDR3 length is 14 residues. The ends lost 6 bases at V and 6 bases at J; junction bases unmatched: 8. Germline V lookup: CDR1 KGHSH, CDR2 LQKENI. The CDR3 DNA reads as TGTGCCAGCTCGTCAATCGGACAGGGGAATGGCTACACCTTC. This translates into CASSSIGQGNGYTF.

This clonotype showed up many times. This chain connects TRBV28 to TRBJ2-1; TRBD1 matches at 10 bases. Looked up from germline, CDR1 is MDHEN and CDR2 is SYDVKM. The CDR3 has 17 amino acids. Unmatched junction bases numbered 15, after V lost 4 bases and J lost 9 bases. For the CDR3, the DNA is TGTGCCAGCAGTTCCCCCGTGGACAGGGGGATTAATAGTGAGCAGTTCTTC. Translating it yields CASSSPVDRGINSEQFF.

This clonotype was counted ten times or more. V is TRBV6-1 and J is TRBJ2-7; perhaps D is TRBD1 or TRBD2 (5 bases each). Trimming stripped 5 bases from V and 0 bases from J, with 14 bases between. Germline V gene sequence: CDR1 MNHNS, CDR2 SASEGT. CDR3 length: 15 residues. The CDR3 sequence: CASSPRDGNSYEQYF. The CDR3 DNA reads as TGTGCCAGCAGTCCCCGGGACGGTAACTCCTACGAGCAGTACTTC.

The rearrangement links TRBV5-1 to TRBJ1-2, with 9 bases aligning to TRBD1. The CDR3 consists of 14 residues. The V gene's germline CDR1 is SGHRS and CDR2 YFSETQ. J was trimmed by 6 bases and V by 4 bases; bases with no gene match: 7. The CDR3 protein is CASSNDRGTDGYTF. For the CDR3, the DNA is TGCGCCAGCAGCAACGACAGGGGGACGGATGGCTACACCTTC.

This chain's CDR3 is CATMREGGNTIYF. The CDR3 region has the DNA TGTGCCACCATGAGGGAAGGAGGAAACACCATATATTTT. The J gene is TRBJ1-3, the V gene TRBV10-3; no firm D call. Germline V gene sequence: CDR1 ENHRY, CDR2 SYGVKD. The V and J ends lost 10 bases and 4 bases respectively, with 14 bases between them. The length of the CDR3 is 13 residues.

The chain links TRBV6-1 to TRBJ2-2; D tentatively fits TRBD1 or TRBD2 (5 bases each). The CDR3 loop spans 13 amino acids. Germline V lookup: CDR1 MNHNS, CDR2 SASEGT. V lost 8 bases and J 3 bases, leaving 10 bases between the germline ends. The CDR3 here is CASVGTYTGELFF. The CDR3 nucleotides read TGTGCCAGCGTAGGGACCTACACCGGGGAGCTGTTTTTT.

This clonotype was seen at least ten times. The chain employs TRBV20-1 and TRBJ2-7, with a possible D match to TRBD1 (5 bases). V was shortened by 3 bases and J by 6 bases, with 9 bases between the two germline ends. This CDR3 comprises 11 residues. Germline CDR1 is DFQATT and CDR2 is SNEGSKA (reference sequence). CDR3 loop: CSASQGGEQYF. The DNA of the CDR3 is TGCAGTGCTAGCCAGGGTGGCGAGCAGTACTTC.